Presented here are 6 T cell receptor beta chains from one specimen sequenced in a study of blood T cell repertoires in COVID-19. Sequenced by immunoSEQ multiplex PCR; TCRdb stores in-frame clones only, minus some. The sample lists some 340,000 clones, 90% occurring once. The sequencing input was PBMCs or T cells enriched from blood (not recorded which). These receptors came from a woman aged 25 to 39 who had been exposed to COVID-19.

The gene calls are TRBV27 and TRBJ1-5, with 8 bases identical to TRBD1. This CDR3 is built from 15 residues. Germline V lookup: CDR1 MNHEY, CDR2 SMNVEV (reference sequence). Trimming cost V 2 bases and J 4 bases; bases outside gene matches: 4. CDR3 sequence reads: CASSLMGQVNQPQHF. In DNA form, the CDR3 reads TGTGCCAGCAGTTTAATGGGACAGGTAAATCAGCCCCAGCATTTT.

This clone was picked up one time. V is TRBV4-1 and J is TRBJ1-1; D is possibly TRBD1 (5 bases). The CDR3 spans 17 residues. The ends were cut back, 4 bases at V and 2 bases at J, with 20 bases in the middle. Germline loops: CDR1 MGHRA, CDR2 YSYEKL. CDR3 sequence: CASSLAKLQDTNTEAFF. The CDR3, as DNA: TGCGCCAGCAGCCTCGCCAAACTACAGGACACCAACACTGAAGCTTTCTTT.

V gene TRBV2 combines with J gene TRBJ2-5; the match to TRBD1 covers 9 bases. V lost 6 bases to trimming and J lost 4 bases; unmatched junction nucleotides: 9. Germline loops: CDR1 SNHLY, CDR2 FYNNEI. CDR3 length: 15 amino acids. Here the CDR3 DNA reads TGTGCCAGCAGACCGGGACAGGGTCCCTTAGAGACCCAGTACTTC. This sequence encodes CASRPGQGPLETQYF.

The chain joins TRBV5-5 to TRBJ2-5; D gene unclear. Trimming stripped 0 bases from V and 5 bases from J, with 11 bases between. The CDR3 loop spans 14 amino acids. The V gene's germline CDR1 is SGHKS and CDR2 YYEKEE (reference sequence). CDR3 nucleotides: TGTGCCAGCAGCTTGGAAGCCCATTCGGAGACCCAGTACTTC. Its protein is CASSLEAHSETQYF.

This clone was detected once. This rearrangement joins TRBV4-2 to TRBJ1-2; TRBD1 matches at 7 bases. Losses at the gene ends were 5 bases for V and 7 bases for J; bases not matched to a gene: 10. Germline V CDR1 and CDR2: LGHNA, YNFKEQ. The CDR3 length is 14 residues. DNA for the CDR3: TGTGCCAGCAGCACTTCTACAGGGGACTCTGGCTACACCTTC. Translating gives CASSTSTGDSGYTF.

The chain couples TRBV18 to TRBJ2-7; TRBD2 aligns across 14 bases. V gave up 3 bases and J gave up 3 bases; unmatched junction bases: 16. Germline V CDR1 and CDR2: KGHSH, LQKENI. This CDR3 is 20 amino acids long. The CDR3 loop reads CASSPRSTSGGAPGFYEQYF. CDR3 bases: TGTGCCAGCTCACCGAGGTCGACTAGCGGGGGGGCTCCTGGTTTCTACGAGCAGTACTTC.